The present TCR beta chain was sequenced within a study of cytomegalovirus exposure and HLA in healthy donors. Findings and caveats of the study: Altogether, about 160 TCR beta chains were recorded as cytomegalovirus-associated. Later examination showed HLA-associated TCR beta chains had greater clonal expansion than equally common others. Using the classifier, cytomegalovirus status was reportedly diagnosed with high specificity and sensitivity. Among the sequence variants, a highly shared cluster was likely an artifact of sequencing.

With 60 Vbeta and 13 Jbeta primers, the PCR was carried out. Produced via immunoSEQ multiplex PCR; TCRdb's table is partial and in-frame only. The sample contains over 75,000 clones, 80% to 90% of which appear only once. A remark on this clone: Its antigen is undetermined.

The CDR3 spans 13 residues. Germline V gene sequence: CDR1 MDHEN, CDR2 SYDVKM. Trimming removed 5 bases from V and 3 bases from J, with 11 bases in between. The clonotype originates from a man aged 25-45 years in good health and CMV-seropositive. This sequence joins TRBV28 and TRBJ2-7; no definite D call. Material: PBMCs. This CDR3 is CASSAWAGYEQYF. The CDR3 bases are TGTGCCAGCAGTGCCTGGGCAGGCTACGAGCAGTACTTC. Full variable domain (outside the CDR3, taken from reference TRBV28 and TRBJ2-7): DVKVTQSSRYLVKRTGEKVFLECVQDMDHENMFWYRQDPGLGLRLIYFSYDVKMKEKGDIPEGYSVSREKKERFSLILESASTNQTSMYLCASSAWAGYEQYFGPGTRLTVT.